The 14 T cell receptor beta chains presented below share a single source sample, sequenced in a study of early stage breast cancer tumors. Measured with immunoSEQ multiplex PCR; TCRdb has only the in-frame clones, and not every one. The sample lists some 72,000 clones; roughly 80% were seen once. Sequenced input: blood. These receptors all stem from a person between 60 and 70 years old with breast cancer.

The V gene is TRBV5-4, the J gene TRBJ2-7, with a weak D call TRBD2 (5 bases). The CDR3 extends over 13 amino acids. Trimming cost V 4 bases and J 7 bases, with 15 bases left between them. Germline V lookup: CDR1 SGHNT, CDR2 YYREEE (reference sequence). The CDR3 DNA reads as TGTGCCAGCAGCCAAACCACAACGGGGGAGCAGTACTTC. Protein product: CASSQTTTGEQYF.

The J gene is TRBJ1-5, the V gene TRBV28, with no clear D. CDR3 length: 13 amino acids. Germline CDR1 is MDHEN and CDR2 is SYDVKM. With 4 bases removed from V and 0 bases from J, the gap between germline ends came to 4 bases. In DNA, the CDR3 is TGTGCCAGCAGTTGGCGTAGCAATCAGCCCCAGCATTTT. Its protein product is CASSWRSNQPQHF.

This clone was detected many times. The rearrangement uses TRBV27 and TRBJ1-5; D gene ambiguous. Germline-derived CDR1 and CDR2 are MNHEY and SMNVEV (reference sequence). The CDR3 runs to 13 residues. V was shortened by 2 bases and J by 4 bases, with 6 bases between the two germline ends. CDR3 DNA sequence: TGTGCCAGCAGTTTAGAGGAGAATCAGCCCCAGCATTTT. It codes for CASSLEENQPQHF.

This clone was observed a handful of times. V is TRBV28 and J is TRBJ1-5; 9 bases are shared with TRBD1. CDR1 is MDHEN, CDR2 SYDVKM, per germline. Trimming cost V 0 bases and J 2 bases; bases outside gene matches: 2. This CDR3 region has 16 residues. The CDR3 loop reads CASSLWDRGGNQPQHF. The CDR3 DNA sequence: TGTGCCAGCAGTTTATGGGACAGGGGTGGCAATCAGCCCCAGCATTTT.

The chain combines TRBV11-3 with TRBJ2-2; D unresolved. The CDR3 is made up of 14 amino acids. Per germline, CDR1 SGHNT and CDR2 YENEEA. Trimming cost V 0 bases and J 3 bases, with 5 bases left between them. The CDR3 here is CASSLDFYTGELFF. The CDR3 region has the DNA TGTGCCAGCAGCTTAGACTTTTACACCGGGGAGCTGTTTTTT. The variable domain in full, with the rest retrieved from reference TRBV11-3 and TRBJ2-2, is EAGVVQSPRYKIIEKKQPVAFWCNPISGHNTLYWYLQNLGQGPELLIRYENEEAVDDSQLPKDRFSAERLKGVDSTLKIQPAELGDSAVYLCASSLDFYTGELFFGEGSRLTVL.

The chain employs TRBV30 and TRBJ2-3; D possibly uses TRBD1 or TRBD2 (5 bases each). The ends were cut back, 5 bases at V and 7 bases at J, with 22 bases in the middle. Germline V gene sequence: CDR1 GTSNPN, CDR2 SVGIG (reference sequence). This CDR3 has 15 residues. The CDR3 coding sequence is TGTGCCTGGGAGTTTGGGACCGCGATGCTATATACGCAGTATTTT. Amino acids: CAWEFGTAMLYTQYF.

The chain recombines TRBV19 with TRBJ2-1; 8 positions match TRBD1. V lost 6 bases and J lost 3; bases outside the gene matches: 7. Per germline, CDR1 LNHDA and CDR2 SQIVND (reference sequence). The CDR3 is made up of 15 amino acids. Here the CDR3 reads CASRPSGQVYNEQFF. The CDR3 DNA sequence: TGTGCCAGTAGGCCCTCGGGACAGGTCTACAATGAGCAGTTCTTC.

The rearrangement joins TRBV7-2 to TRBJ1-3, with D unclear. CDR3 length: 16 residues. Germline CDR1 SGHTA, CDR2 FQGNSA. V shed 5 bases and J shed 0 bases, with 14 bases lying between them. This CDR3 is CASSRTPSASGNTIYF. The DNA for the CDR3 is TGTGCCAGCAGCCGAACACCATCAGCCTCTGGAAACACCATATATTTT.

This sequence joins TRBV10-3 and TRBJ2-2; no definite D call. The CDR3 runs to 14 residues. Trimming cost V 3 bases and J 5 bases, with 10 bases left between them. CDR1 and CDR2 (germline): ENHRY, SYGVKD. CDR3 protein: CAISERQQTGELFF. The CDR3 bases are TGTGCCATCAGTGAACGGCAGCAGACCGGGGAGCTGTTTTTT.

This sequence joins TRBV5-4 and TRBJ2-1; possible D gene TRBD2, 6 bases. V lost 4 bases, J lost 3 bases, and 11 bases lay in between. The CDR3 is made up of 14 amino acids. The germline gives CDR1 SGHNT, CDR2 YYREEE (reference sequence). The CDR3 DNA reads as TGTGCCAGCAGCCTCGGCGGGGTCTACAATGAGCAGTTCTTC. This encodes CASSLGGVYNEQFF.

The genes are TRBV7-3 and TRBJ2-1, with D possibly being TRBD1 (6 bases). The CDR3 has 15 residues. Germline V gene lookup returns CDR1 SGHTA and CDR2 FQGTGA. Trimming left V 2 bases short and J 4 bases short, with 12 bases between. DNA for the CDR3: TGTGCCAGCAGCTTAGGGGGCCCCGAATACAATGAGCAGTTCTTC. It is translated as CASSLGGPEYNEQFF.

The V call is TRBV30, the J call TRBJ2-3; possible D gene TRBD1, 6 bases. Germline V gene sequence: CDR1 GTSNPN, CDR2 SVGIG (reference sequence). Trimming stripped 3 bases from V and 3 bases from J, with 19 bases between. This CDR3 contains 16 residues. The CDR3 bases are TGTGCCTGGAGCATACCGGCGGACAGATTGACAGATACGCAGTATTTT. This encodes CAWSIPADRLTDTQYF.

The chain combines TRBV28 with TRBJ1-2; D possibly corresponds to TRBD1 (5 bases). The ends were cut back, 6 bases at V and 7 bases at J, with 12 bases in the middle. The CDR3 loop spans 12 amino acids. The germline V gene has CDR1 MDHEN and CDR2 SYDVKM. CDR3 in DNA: TGTGCCAGCAGCTCCTTTGGGGCTGGCTACACCTTC. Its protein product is CASSSFGAGYTF.

CDR3 residues: CASSFPGQGTVDTQYF. The CDR3 DNA reads as TGTGCCAGCAGCTTCCCGGGACAGGGGACCGTAGATACGCAGTATTTT. V is TRBV5-4 and J is TRBJ2-3; 10 positions agree with TRBD1. The V segment lost 2 bases and the J segment 5 bases; nucleotides outside the gene matches: 8. This CDR3 spans 16 amino acids. CDR1 and CDR2 from the germline V gene are SGHNT and YYREEE (reference sequence).